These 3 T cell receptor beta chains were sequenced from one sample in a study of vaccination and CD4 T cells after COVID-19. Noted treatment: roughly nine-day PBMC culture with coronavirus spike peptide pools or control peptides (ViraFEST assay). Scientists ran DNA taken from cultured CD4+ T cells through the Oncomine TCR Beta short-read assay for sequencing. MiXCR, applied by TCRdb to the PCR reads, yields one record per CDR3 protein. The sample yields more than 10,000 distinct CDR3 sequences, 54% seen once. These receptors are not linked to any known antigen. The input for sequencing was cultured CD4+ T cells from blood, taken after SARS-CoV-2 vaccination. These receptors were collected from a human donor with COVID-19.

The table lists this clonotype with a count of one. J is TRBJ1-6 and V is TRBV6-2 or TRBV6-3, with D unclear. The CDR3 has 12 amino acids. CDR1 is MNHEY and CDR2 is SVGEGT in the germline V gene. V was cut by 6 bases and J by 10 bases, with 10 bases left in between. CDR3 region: CASSEGLSPLHF. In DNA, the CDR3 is TGTGCCAGCAGCGAAGGGTTATCACCCCTCCACTTT.

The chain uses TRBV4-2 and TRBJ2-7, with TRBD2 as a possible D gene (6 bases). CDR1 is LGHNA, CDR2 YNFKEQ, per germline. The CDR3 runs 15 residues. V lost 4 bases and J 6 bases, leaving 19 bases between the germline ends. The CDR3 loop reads CASSPTVSGVGEQYF. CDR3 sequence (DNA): TGTGCCAGCAGCCCCACCGTGTCGGGGGTGGGCGAGCAGTACTTC.

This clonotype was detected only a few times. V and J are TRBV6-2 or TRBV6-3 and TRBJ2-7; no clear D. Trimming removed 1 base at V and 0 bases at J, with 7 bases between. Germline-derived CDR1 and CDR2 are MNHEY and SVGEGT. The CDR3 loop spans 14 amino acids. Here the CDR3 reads CASSYLEGSYEQYF. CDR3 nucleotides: TGTGCCAGCAGTTACTTAGAAGGCTCCTACGAGCAGTACTTC.